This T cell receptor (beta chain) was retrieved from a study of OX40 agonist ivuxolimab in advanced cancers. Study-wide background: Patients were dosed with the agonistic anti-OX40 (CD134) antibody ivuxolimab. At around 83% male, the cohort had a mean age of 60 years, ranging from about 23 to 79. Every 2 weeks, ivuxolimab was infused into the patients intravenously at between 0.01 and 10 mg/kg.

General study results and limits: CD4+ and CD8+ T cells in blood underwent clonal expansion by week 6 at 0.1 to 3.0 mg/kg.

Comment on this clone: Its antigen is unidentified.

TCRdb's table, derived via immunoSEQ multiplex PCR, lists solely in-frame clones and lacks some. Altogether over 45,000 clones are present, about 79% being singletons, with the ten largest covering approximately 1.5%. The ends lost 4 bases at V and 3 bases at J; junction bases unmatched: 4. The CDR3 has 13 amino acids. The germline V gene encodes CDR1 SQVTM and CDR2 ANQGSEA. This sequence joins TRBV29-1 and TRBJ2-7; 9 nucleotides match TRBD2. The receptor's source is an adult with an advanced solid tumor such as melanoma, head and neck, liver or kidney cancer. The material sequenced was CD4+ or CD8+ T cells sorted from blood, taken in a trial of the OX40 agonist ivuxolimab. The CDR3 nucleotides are TGCAGCGTTGGGCCAGCGGGAGGCTACGAGCAGTACTTC. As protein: CSVGPAGGYEQYF.